This entry features one TCR beta chain sequence. Its antigen remains unidentified. Compared with germline, one end of the junction differs, possibly owing to a read error. This sample was included in a study of OX40 agonist ivuxolimab in advanced cancers. Study details: As their treatment, patients were administered ivuxolimab, an agonistic anti-OX40 (CD134) antibody. Whole-study results and caveats: CD4+ and CD8+ T cells in blood underwent clonal expansion by week 6 at 0.1 to 3.0 mg/kg.

This CDR3 contains 12 residues. CDR1 and CDR2 (germline): SNHLY, FYNNEI. Produced via immunoSEQ multiplex PCR; TCRdb's table is partial and in-frame only. In the table there are about 56,000 clones, 75% to 90% of which are singletons. Specimen: CD4+ or CD8+ T cells sorted from blood, collected in a trial of the OX40 agonist ivuxolimab. V is TRBV2 and J is TRBJ1-6, with TRBD1 matching over 7 bases. The sequence was collected from an adult with an advanced solid tumor such as melanoma, head and neck, liver or kidney cancer. Here the CDR3 DNA reads TGTGCCAGCAGGTCCAGGGGGGTTTCGTCTCGCTTT. Encoded protein: CASRSRGVSSRF. The full variable domain, rest sourced from reference TRBV2 and TRBJ1-6, is EPEVTQTPSHQVTQMGQEVILRCVPISNHLYFYWYRQILGQKVEFLVSFYNNEISEKSEIFDDQFSVERPDGSNFTLKIRSTKLEDSAMYFCASRSRGVSSRFGNGTRLTVT.